The source of this T cell receptor (beta chain) is a study of Ad26.COV2.S vaccination and SARS-CoV-2 variants. The repertoire was sequenced with immunoSEQ multiplex PCR; TCRdb's copy has only in-frame clones and lacks some. The repertoire holds more than 400,000 clones, with 90% as singletons. Germline trimming cut 0 bases from V and 9 bases from J; bases unmatched to any gene: 9. The CDR3 consists of 17 residues. CDR1 and CDR2 (germline): ENHRY, SYGVKD. Described treatment: roughly 19 received Ad26.COV2.S at low or high dose, single or two shots; five or six received placebo; per-sample allocation not given. Repertoires come from day 63 after the first vaccine or placebo injection. Vaccine was an Ad26 vector expressing Wuhan-strain SARS-CoV-2 spike.

The chain has TRBV10-3 and TRBJ2-1, with 12 positions matching TRBD2. This receptor was identified in a person aged 18 to 59 who received the Ad26.COV2.S COVID-19 vaccine or a placebo. Sequenced here: peripheral blood, sampled in a trial of Ad26.COV2.S vaccine versus placebo. CDR3 protein: CAISESWLAGGPSEQFF. CDR3 DNA: TGTGCCATCAGTGAGTCGTGGCTAGCGGGAGGGCCCAGTGAGCAGTTCTTC.